This TCR beta chain was captured by sequencing in a study of cytomegalovirus exposure and HLA in healthy donors (dated by TCRdb to the late 2010s). With respect to the entire study: An earlier analysis of several hundred of the donors reported over 250 Gb of sequence data and approximately 120 million unique TCR beta sequences obtained from 150 million to 200 million T cells. About 300 gigabases of sequencing data and approximately 84 million unique TCR sequences were included in an early release covering around 650 HLA-typed donors. The genetic ancestry cluster associated with self-reported Caucasian donors included 65% to 90% of the 398 genotyped donors. The study was designed to test whether signatures of past pathogen exposure could be identified by cataloging public T cell receptors. The study profiled the T cell repertoires of hundreds of subjects by immunosequencing and related them to cytomegalovirus serostatus. A separate validation cohort of roughly 110 different subjects was used in addition to the roughly 700-subject first cohort. The study combined high-throughput TCR immunosequencing, statistical association of individual TCRs with disease status, and machine learning to predict cytomegalovirus infection status. A later analysis re-examined previously published TCR beta repertoires from around 670 donors and added high-resolution HLA genotyping to investigate patterns of TCR occurrence. The later analysis used no new phenotypic data to find candidate immune exposures, relying instead on TCR beta sequences and their occurrence across donors. An earlier analysis of fewer than 700 of the donors applied high-throughput TCR beta sequencing to assess whether each TCR beta V gene segment acted as functional or pseudogenic. Donor age, sex, ethnicity and CMV serostatus were collected together with the repertoire data. Genome-wide SNP genotypes for about three fifths of the roughly 670 donors were used in a later genetic analysis, which treated that subset as a discovery cohort. All discovery cohort repertoires had been generated using a single sequencing platform. Class I and class II HLA loci were covered by the typing at four-digit resolution. Typing coverage differed by locus: A, B, C, DRB1 and DQB1 were typed in roughly 629-630 donors, DQA1 in about 560, DPA1 in some 570, and DPB1 in about 450. Roughly five DR-DQ haplotypes were treated as single units for association and clustering because of strong linkage in the cohort. Across approximately 400 genotyped donors of the cohort, an average of approximately 240,000 unique TCR beta nucleotide sequences per donor were sequenced, and roughly 18% of those sequences were non-productive. Findings and caveats that apply to the study as a whole: According to a later analysis, parvovirus B19, influenza, CMV and Epstein-Barr virus appeared linked to several top co-occurrence clusters. The authors suggested that the approach could potentially be generalized to other disease states and immunological phenotypes. When HLA alleles, especially DR and DQ, strongly co-occurred, TCR associations were difficult to assign to individual alleles. Over 15 rarely observed V segments, including chromosome 9 orphons, were excluded from the earlier analysis of a few hundred of the donors because counts were too low. Most TCR sequences were seen in very few donors, while some public TCRs were found in many individuals. In this cohort, only TCR beta chains were sequenced, and detectable features were limited by the absence of alpha or paired-chain data. Sequencing depth was assumed to be roughly uniform across donors in the presence/absence analyses, though that assumption may not hold. A cluster of highly shared sequence variants was judged likely to be a technical artifact of the sequencing pipeline. A further reported finding was that TCR beta sequences accurately predicted the HLA-A and HLA-B alleles for most subjects in the first cohort. Because HLA typing was unavailable for some donors at each locus, only the typed subset was used in association tests. Linkage disequilibrium might explain the correlated functional status among segregating V segments, but an unknown experimental factor could not be ruled out. A later genetic analysis reported fewer N-insertions in productive TCRs among donors in an Asian-associated ancestry cluster than the roughly 700-donor mean. A later analysis associated about 17,000 TCR beta sequences with specific HLA alleles at a false discovery rate of 0.05. Some IMGT-functional V segments, including TRBV6-2 and TRBV6-3, could not be distinguished by the 87-base-pair reads and were therefore excluded. In a later analysis, the rate of TCR association differed among HLA loci, with DRB1 alleles having the most associated TCRs and HLA-C alleles having the fewest. In the study, approximately 160 TCR beta chains were listed as associated with cytomegalovirus. An earlier analysis of approximately 500 of the donors showed that most TCR beta V segments appeared in productive rearrangements either about 90% or about 30% of the time, which broadly matched IMGT annotations. An association between a missense DCLRE1C variant and V-gene and J-gene trimming of TCR beta chains was found in a later genetic analysis and replicated in an independent cohort. In both the original and validation cohorts, the classifier was reported to diagnose cytomegalovirus status with high specificity and sensitivity. A few of the identified cytomegalovirus-associated TCR beta chains were confirmed in vitro to be specific for cytomegalovirus antigens. According to a later analysis, most CMV-associated TCR beta chains appeared to be HLA-restricted, and the HLA associations seemed to be driven largely by CMV exposure. In a later analysis, HLA-associated TCR beta chains were found to be more clonally expanded and to have lower generation probabilities than equally common non-associated chains. For the cohort, immune exposure information was limited to CMV serostatus.

The cohort consisted of approximately 690 healthy bone marrow donors. At the time of sampling, every cohort member was nominally healthy, though immune exposures that went unrecorded were likely present. The donor tested CMV seronegative, placing the donor among the 350 to 400 seronegative members of the cohort. A peripheral blood sample was collected from each donor, and TCR beta sequencing was performed on peripheral blood mononuclear cells. The Qiagen DNeasy Blood Extraction Kit was used to extract genomic DNA from the blood cell samples. Taken from cysteine to phenylalanine, the CDR3 has 15 residues. CDR3 DNA is the only sequence kept; it has 45 bases, read in frame from the first base. Based on the germline V gene, the CDR1 and CDR2 sequences are MNHEY and SVGAGI. Trimming removed 8 bases from V and 0 bases from J, leaving 14 bases between the germline ends. Concerning this clone itself: This receptor's antigen is unknown. Within one base of it there is no much larger clone, and no base qualities were kept.

Library preparation employed the immunoSEQ multiplex PCR assay. The multiplex PCR relied on a mix of 60 forward primers for TCR Vbeta segments and 13 reverse primers for TCR Jbeta segments. Amplification of the CDR3 region of rearranged TCR beta genes was performed with a multiplex PCR assay on genomic DNA. The Illumina HiSeq System was used to sequence the amplified TCR beta libraries as 87-base-pair reads. As for the original processing: A later analysis counted tens of millions of unique TCR beta chains across the 650 to 800 repertoires, and some 11 million of these chains were shared by at least two donors. A nearest-neighbor algorithm error-corrected the raw reads and collapsed the reads into unique sequences, merging closely related sequences to remove PCR and sequencing errors. Alignment of CDR3 sequences to IMGT reference sequences was used to assign V, D and J gene segments. Each retained sequence needed at least a six-nucleotide match to both a V gene segment and a J gene segment. Rearrangements were classified as productive when the CDR3 lacked stop codons and remained in frame with V and J, and all other rearrangements were classified as non-productive. CDR3 was defined according to IMGT convention as the region running from the second conserved V-encoded cysteine to the conserved J-encoded phenylalanine. Sequences without an unambiguous match to a single V gene segment were excluded from the earlier analysis of a few hundred of the donors. In an earlier analysis of roughly 600 of the donors, a V segment was called functional when productive rearrangements were above 56.7%, and segregating when the standard deviation between donors exceeded 5%. A statistical classification framework was developed to diagnose cytomegalovirus status using the catalog of TCR beta chain sequences. In a later analysis, TCR nucleotide sequences were compared against IMGT/GENE-DB human TR gene sequences so that V and J genes could be assigned. In a later analysis, CDR3 sequences and most-parsimonious VDJ recombination scenarios were assigned using the TCRdist pipeline. A later analysis defined each TCR beta chain by its CDR3 amino acid sequence plus V-gene family, and excluded reads lacking a unique V-gene family. To address suspected cross-contamination and a sequencing artifact, a later analysis removed 592 highly shared, low-generation-probability nucleotide sequences. In a later analysis, a clonal expansion index for each public chain was calculated from normalized within-repertoire ranks of inferred template counts. Generation probabilities in a later analysis came from a VDJ recombination model fitted to out-of-frame rearrangements, and those results were checked against IGoR. In a later analysis, TCR-TCR, TCR-HLA and TCR-CMV co-occurrence was scored with hypergeometric tests, and a repertoire-size bias correction was applied to TCR pairs. In a later analysis, false discovery rates were estimated by permuting HLA or CMV assignments 20 times. In a later analysis, co-occurring TCRs were grouped with DBSCAN, and TCRdist sequence similarity was added when clustering was performed within HLA-allele-positive subsets. Repertoires with fewer than 30,000 or more than 120,000 public chains were left out of co-occurrence clustering, as were five repertoires with anomalous nucleotide sharing. TCRdb re-hosts the immuneACCESS table, in-frame sequences only. Its copies lack some clones; in the studies checked, an unresolved V gene accounts for under half of them, and the cause for the rest is not known. The D gene and trimming were derived from the DNA, and the V and J assignments and clone size from that table. Within this sample are approximately 140,000 clones, with around 73% of them counted one time only. The ten biggest clones cover around 1.5% of the sample.

The chain is made from TRBV6-5 and TRBJ1-3; perhaps TRBD1 is the D gene, with 6 bases matching. This TCR was recovered from a female donor in good health and CMV-seronegative. Material: PBMCs. The CDR3 in this case is CASCLGQNSGNTIYF. The base sequence is TGTGCCAGCTGCTTAGGACAGAACTCTGGAAACACCATATATTTT.